These 17 T cell receptor beta chains originate from one sample sequenced in a study of cytomegalovirus exposure and HLA in healthy donors. Vbeta (60) and Jbeta (13) primers were used in the PCR. Libraries were prepared by immunoSEQ multiplex PCR; TCRdb keeps only in-frame clonotypes and omits some of them. The data hold around 110,000 clones, with 60% to 85% observed a single time. Sequenced sample: PBMCs. These receptors came from a woman between 18 and 29 years old in good health and CMV-seronegative.

The CDR3 is CASRLLTGPHQPQHF. The CDR3 nucleotides are TGTGCCAGCAGACTCCTAACAGGGCCACATCAGCCCCAGCATTTT. J is TRBJ1-5 and V is TRBV5-8; TRBD1 is a possible D gene (6 bases). The V gene's germline CDR1 is SGHTS and CDR2 YDEGEE. The V gene lost 5 bases and the J gene lost 5 bases, with 17 bases spanning the gap. CDR3 length equals 15 residues.

The table lists this clone with a count of one. The chain joins TRBV7-9 to TRBJ1-1, with D unresolved. Deletions cut 5 bases from V and 0 bases from J, with 13 bases between. Looked up from germline, CDR1 is SEHNR and CDR2 is FQNEAQ (reference sequence). This CDR3 spans 15 amino acids. CDR3 bases: TGTGCCAGCAGCCCCTTATCCAACTTGAACACTGAAGCTTTCTTT. This sequence encodes CASSPLSNLNTEAFF.

The chain recombines TRBV29-1 with TRBJ1-4, with 7 bases that match TRBD1. Trimming removed 6 bases from V and 7 bases from J; junction bases left unmatched: 8. CDR3 length equals 13 residues. The germline V gene has CDR1 SQVTM and CDR2 ANQGSEA. CDR3 loop: CSVALRQGEKLFF. The CDR3 coding sequence is TGCAGCGTCGCCCTTCGACAGGGTGAAAAACTGTTTTTT. Combining the CDR3 with reference TRBV29-1 and TRBJ1-4 gives the whole variable domain SAVISQKPSRDICQRGTSLTIQCQVDSQVTMMFWYRQQPGQSLTLIATANQGSEATYESGFVIDKFPISRPNLTFSTLTVSNMSPEDSSIYLCSVALRQGEKLFFGSGTQLSVL.

This rearrangement joins TRBV6-5 to TRBJ1-4; 7 bases are shared with TRBD1. V trimming: 6 bases; J trimming: 4 bases; junction bases outside the gene matches: 8. Germline V gene data show CDR1 as MNHEY and CDR2 as SVGAGI. This CDR3 region has 15 residues. The CDR3 DNA reads TGTGCCAGCAGCTCCCCCGACAGGGATAATGAAAAACTGTTTTTT. This codes for CASSSPDRDNEKLFF.

In its sample, this clone was seen a few times. This chain connects TRBV6-7 to TRBJ2-3; 10 bases are a match to TRBD2. TRBV6-7 is sorted into the ORF group, with uncertain function. V shed 4 bases and J 2 bases; nucleotides not matched to a gene: 18. This CDR3 is 20 amino acids long. The CDR3 sequence: CASSSTLAGGQNSPTDTQYF. In DNA, the CDR3 is TGTGCCAGCAGTTCTACTTTAGCGGGGGGCCAGAACTCACCCACAGATACGCAGTATTTT.

The chain has TRBV28 and TRBJ1-3, with D maybe TRBD1 (6 bases). V shed 2 bases and J shed 3 bases, with 11 bases lying between them. Germline V gives CDR1 MDHEN, CDR2 SYDVKM. This CDR3 has 15 amino acids. The CDR3: CASSLRGALGNTIYF. CDR3 DNA: TGTGCCAGCAGTTTACGGGGGGCGCTTGGAAACACCATATATTTT.

This clone was counted only a few times. The rearrangement joins TRBV6-1 to TRBJ1-2, with a possible D match to TRBD1 (6 bases). With 2 bases removed from V and 7 bases from J, the gap between germline ends came to 23 bases. CDR3 length: 17 residues. Germline V gene data show CDR1 as MNHNS and CDR2 as SASEGT. CDR3 residues: CASSEYVQGPVWGGYTF. CDR3 DNA sequence: TGTGCCAGCAGTGAATACGTCCAGGGGCCGGTCTGGGGTGGCTACACCTTC.

The V and J genes are TRBV7-6 and TRBJ1-4, with a tentative D call TRBD1 (6 bases). V was clipped by 4 bases and J by 8 bases, with 11 bases between them. CDR3 length: 13 residues. The germline CDR1 and CDR2 sequences are SGHVS and FNYEAQ. CDR3 sequence reads: CASSSGVEEKLFF. DNA for the CDR3: TGTGCCAGCAGCTCAGGGGTGGAGGAAAAACTGTTTTTT.

This clone was seen only a few times. The chain has TRBV28 and TRBJ1-2; 7 bases align to TRBD1. The length of the CDR3 is 13 residues. Germline values: CDR1 MDHEN, CDR2 SYDVKM. The V segment lost 3 bases and the J segment 2 bases; nucleotides outside the gene matches: 0. CDR3 protein: CASSLDRNYGYTF. In DNA form, the CDR3 reads TGTGCCAGCAGTTTGGACAGGAACTATGGCTACACCTTC.

The chain carries TRBV7-9 and TRBJ2-3, with D unresolved. V was shortened by 8 bases and J by 2 bases, with 23 bases between the two germline ends. The CDR3 is 17 amino acids. The germline V gene encodes CDR1 SEHNR and CDR2 FQNEAQ (reference sequence). DNA of the CDR3: TGTGCCAGCCTTCCTTCGACTCTCCTTGTTTTCACAGATACGCAGTATTTT. This encodes CASLPSTLLVFTDTQYF. The variable domain in full, completed from reference TRBV7-9 and TRBJ2-3, reads DTGVSQNPRHKITKRGQNVTFRCDPISEHNRLYWYRQTLGQGPEFLTYFQNEAQLEKSRLLSDRFSAERPKGSFSTLEIQRTEQGDSAMYLCASLPSTLLVFTDTQYFGPGTRLTVL.

The rearrangement joins TRBV7-9 to TRBJ2-2; TRBD1 matches 10 bases. The CDR3 length is 19 residues. Germline V gene lookup returns CDR1 SEHNR and CDR2 FQNEAQ (reference sequence). V lost 5 bases to trimming and J lost 2 bases; unmatched junction nucleotides: 14. The CDR3 spells CASSSSDRGRRVNTGELFF. Here the CDR3 DNA reads TGTGCCAGCAGCAGCTCGGACAGGGGGAGAAGGGTCAACACCGGGGAGCTGTTTTTT.

This chain connects TRBV6-1 to TRBJ2-3; perhaps TRBD2 as D (5 bases). This CDR3 region has 11 residues. Trimming cost V 8 bases and J 9 bases, with 12 bases left between them. Germline V gene lookup returns CDR1 MNHNS and CDR2 SASEGT. CDR3 in amino acids: CASGSSGTQYF. In nucleotides, the CDR3 is TGTGCCAGCGGGTCGTCGGGAACGCAGTATTTT.

This sequence joins TRBV7-8 and TRBJ2-1; the D gene is possibly TRBD1 (6 bases). CDR1 and CDR2 from the germline V gene are SGHVS and FQNEAQ. There are 15 residues in the CDR3. The V end lost 5 bases, the J end lost 0 bases, and 11 bases lay between the germline ends. The CDR3 sequence: CASSLTGISYNEQFF. CDR3 bases: TGTGCCAGCAGCCTAACAGGGATCTCCTACAATGAGCAGTTCTTC.

This chain connects TRBV2 to TRBJ2-2, with D maybe TRBD1 (6 bases). Deletions cut 8 bases from V and 8 bases from J, with 30 bases between. Per germline, CDR1 SNHLY and CDR2 FYNNEI. The CDR3 consists of 18 residues. The CDR3: CASSSGPPRGRGTGELFF. The DNA for the CDR3 is TGTGCCAGCTCGTCTGGACCTCCCAGGGGCCGAGGAACGGGGGAGCTGTTTTTT. Filled out from reference TRBV2 and TRBJ2-2, the complete variable domain reads EPEVTQTPSHQVTQMGQEVILRCVPISNHLYFYWYRQILGQKVEFLVSFYNNEISEKSEIFDDQFSVERPDGSNFTLKIRSTKLEDSAMYFCASSSGPPRGRGTGELFFGEGSRLTVL.

The J gene is TRBJ1-5, the V gene TRBV10-2, with D possibly being TRBD1 (5 bases). Germline-derived CDR1 and CDR2 are WSHSY and SAAADI. Trimming shortened V by 2 bases and J by 0 bases, and 5 bases separated the two germline ends. The CDR3 runs 14 residues. The CDR3 protein is CASSEDSSNQPQHF. CDR3 in DNA: TGCGCCAGCAGTGAGGACAGTAGCAATCAGCCCCAGCATTTT.

The chain employs TRBV28 and TRBJ1-1; 9 bases line up with TRBD1. The CDR3 has 16 amino acids. Germline trimming cut 1 base from V and 4 bases from J; bases unmatched to any gene: 7. The germline gives CDR1 MDHEN, CDR2 SYDVKM. This chain's CDR3 is CASSLLTRTGVTEAFF. The CDR3 DNA reads as TGTGCCAGCAGTTTATTGACTAGGACAGGGGTCACTGAAGCTTTCTTT.

This chain joins TRBV2 and TRBJ1-2; 10 nucleotides align to TRBD1. Germline CDR1 is SNHLY and CDR2 is FYNNEI. The CDR3 is 15 residues long. J gave up 2 bases and V 5 bases, and 5 bases lay outside the gene matches. The CDR3 reads CASSPSTGGNYGYTF. The CDR3 coding sequence is TGTGCCAGCAGTCCGTCGACAGGGGGCAACTATGGCTACACCTTC.